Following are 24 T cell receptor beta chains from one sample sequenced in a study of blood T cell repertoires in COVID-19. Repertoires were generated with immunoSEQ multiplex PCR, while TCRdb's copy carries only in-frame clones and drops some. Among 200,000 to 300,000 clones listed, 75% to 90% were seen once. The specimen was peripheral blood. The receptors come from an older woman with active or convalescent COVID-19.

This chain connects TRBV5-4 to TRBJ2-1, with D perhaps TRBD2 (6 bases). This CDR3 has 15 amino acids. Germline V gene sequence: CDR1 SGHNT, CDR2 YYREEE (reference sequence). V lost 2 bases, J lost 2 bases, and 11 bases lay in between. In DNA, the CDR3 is TGTGCCAGCAGCTTTTCGGGGGTGGCCTACAATGAGCAGTTCTTC. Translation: CASSFSGVAYNEQFF. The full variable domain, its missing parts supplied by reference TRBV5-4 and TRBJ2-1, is ETGVTQSPTHLIKTRGQQVTLRCSSQSGHNTVSWYQQALGQGPQFIFQYYREEENGRGNFPPRFSGLQFPNYSSELNVNALELDDSALYLCASSFSGVAYNEQFFGPGTRLTVL.

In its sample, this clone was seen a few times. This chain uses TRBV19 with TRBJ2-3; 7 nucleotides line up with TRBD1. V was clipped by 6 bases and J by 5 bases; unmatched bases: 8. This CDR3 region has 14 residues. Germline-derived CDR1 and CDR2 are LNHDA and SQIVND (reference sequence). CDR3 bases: TGTGCCAGTAGCCCCCAGGGGGTTGGAGATACGCAGTATTTT. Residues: CASSPQGVGDTQYF.

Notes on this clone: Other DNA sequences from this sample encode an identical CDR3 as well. CDR3 DNA sequence: TGTGCCAGCAGCTCCGGACAGAACACTGAAGCTTTCTTT. Translated: CASSSGQNTEAFF. V and J are TRBV7-2 and TRBJ1-1, with D maybe TRBD1 (5 bases). Germline V CDR1 and CDR2: SGHTA, FQGNSA. The CDR3 is 13 amino acids. V gave up 4 bases and J gave up 1 base, with 7 bases separating them.

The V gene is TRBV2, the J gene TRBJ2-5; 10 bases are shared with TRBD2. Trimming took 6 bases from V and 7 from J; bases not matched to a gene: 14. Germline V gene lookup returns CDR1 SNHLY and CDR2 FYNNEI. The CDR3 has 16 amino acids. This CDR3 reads CASSVLSGGLPPTQYF. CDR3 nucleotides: TGTGCCAGCAGCGTACTTAGCGGGGGGCTCCCCCCGACCCAGTACTTC.

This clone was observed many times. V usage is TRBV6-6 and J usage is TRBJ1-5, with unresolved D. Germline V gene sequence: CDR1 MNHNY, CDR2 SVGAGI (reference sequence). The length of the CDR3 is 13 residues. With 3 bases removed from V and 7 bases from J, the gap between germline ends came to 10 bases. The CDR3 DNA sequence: TGTGCCAGCAGTTATGCGGGCGGGCAGCCCCAGCATTTT. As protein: CASSYAGGQPQHF.

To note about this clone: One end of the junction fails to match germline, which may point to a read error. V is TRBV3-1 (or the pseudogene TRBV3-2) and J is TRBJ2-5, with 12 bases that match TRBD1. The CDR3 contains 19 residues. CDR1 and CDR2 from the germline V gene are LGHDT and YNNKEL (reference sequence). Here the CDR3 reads CARSPGQGACGGLQETQYF. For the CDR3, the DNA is TGTGCCCGCAGCCCGGGACAGGGGGCGTGCGGGGGGTTACAAGAGACCCAGTACTTC.

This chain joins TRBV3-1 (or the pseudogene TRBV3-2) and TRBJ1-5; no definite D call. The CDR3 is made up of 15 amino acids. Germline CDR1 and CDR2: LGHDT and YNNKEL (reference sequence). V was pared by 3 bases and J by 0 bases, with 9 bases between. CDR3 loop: CASSHSGSSNQPQHF. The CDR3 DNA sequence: TGTGCCAGCAGCCACTCCGGTAGTAGCAATCAGCCCCAGCATTTT.

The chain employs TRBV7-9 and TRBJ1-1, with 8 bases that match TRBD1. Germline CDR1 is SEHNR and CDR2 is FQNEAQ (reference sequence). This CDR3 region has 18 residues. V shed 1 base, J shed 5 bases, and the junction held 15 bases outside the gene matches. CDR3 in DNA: TGTGCCAGCAGCTTAGGTCGGGCAGGGGGCGGGGTGAGAACTGAAGCTTTCTTT. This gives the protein CASSLGRAGGGVRTEAFF.

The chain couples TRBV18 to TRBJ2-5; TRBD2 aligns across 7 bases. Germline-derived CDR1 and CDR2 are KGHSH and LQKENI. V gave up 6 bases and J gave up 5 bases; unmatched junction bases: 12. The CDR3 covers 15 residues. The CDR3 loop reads CASSPSSGPRETQYF. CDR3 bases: TGTGCCAGCTCCCCGTCTAGCGGCCCGAGGGAGACCCAGTACTTC.

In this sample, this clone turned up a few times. This CDR3 is CAWSVGGGTNYGYTF. The CDR3 coding sequence is TGTGCCTGGAGTGTAGGGGGCGGGACTAACTATGGCTACACCTTC. The chain carries TRBV30 and TRBJ1-2; TRBD1 agrees at 7 bases. Trimming removed 0 bases from V and 0 bases from J; junction bases left unmatched: 4. The length of the CDR3 is 15 residues. Germline CDR1 is GTSNPN and CDR2 is SVGIG (reference sequence).

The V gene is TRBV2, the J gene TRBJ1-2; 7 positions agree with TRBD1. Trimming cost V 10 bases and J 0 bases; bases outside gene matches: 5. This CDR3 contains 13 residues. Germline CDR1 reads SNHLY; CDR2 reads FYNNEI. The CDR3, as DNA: TGTGCCACCCGCGGGACAGCTAACTATGGCTACACCTTC. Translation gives CATRGTANYGYTF. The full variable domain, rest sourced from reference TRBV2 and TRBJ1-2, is EPEVTQTPSHQVTQMGQEVILRCVPISNHLYFYWYRQILGQKVEFLVSFYNNEISEKSEIFDDQFSVERPDGSNFTLKIRSTKLEDSAMYFCATRGTANYGYTFGSGTRLTVV.

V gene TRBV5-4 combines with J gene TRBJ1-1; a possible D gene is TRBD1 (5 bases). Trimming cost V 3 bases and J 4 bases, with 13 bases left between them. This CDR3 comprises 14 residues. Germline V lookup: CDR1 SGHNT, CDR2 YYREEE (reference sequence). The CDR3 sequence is CASSSQGEVTEAFF. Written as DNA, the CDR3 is TGTGCCAGCAGCTCCCAAGGGGAGGTCACTGAAGCTTTCTTT.

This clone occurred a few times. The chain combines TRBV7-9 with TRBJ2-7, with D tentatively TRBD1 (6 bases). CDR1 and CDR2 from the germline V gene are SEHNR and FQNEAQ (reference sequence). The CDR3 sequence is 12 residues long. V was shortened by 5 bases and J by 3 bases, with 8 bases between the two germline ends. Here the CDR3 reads CASSAGDYEQYF. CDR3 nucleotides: TGTGCCAGCAGCGCAGGGGACTACGAGCAGTACTTC. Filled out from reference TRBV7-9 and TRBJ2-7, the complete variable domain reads DTGVSQNPRHKITKRGQNVTFRCDPISEHNRLYWYRQTLGQGPEFLTYFQNEAQLEKSRLLSDRFSAERPKGSFSTLEIQRTEQGDSAMYLCASSAGDYEQYFGPGTRLTVT.

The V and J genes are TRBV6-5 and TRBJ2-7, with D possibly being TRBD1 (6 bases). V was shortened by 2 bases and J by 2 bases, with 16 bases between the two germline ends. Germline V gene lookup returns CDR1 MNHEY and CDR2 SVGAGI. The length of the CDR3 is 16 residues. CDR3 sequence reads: CASSYNLPGQTYEQYF. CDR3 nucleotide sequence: TGTGCCAGCAGTTACAATTTGCCAGGACAGACCTACGAGCAGTACTTC.

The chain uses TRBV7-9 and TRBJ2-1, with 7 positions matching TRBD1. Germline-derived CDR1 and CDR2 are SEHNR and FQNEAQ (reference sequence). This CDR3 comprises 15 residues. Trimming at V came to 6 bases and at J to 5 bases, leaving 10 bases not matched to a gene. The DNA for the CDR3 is TGTGCCAGCAGGCCTCCGGGACAGAGAAACAATGAGCAGTTCTTC. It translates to CASRPPGQRNNEQFF.

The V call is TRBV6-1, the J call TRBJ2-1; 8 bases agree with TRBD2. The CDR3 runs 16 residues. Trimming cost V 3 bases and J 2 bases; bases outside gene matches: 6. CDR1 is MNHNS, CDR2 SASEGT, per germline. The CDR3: CASSEGLGHPYNEQFF. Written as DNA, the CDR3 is TGTGCCAGCAGTGAGGGACTAGGGCACCCCTACAATGAGCAGTTCTTC.

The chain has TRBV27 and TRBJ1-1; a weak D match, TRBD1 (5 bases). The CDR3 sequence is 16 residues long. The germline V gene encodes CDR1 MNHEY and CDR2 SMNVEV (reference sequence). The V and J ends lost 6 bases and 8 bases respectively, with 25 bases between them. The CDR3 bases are TGTGCCAGCAGGCCGAACCTAGGGACCGGAGGGTCCGAAGCTTTCTTT. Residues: CASRPNLGTGGSEAFF.

The CDR3 DNA reads as TGTGCCAGCTCACCACATCGGGAGGATGAGCAGTTCTTC. Encoded protein: CASSPHREDEQFF. The J gene is TRBJ2-1, the V gene TRBV18; 7 nucleotides align to TRBD2. The V gene end was trimmed by 1 base and the J gene end by 8 bases; junction bases not matched to a gene: 2. Germline V CDR1 and CDR2: KGHSH, LQKENI. The CDR3 sequence is 13 residues long.

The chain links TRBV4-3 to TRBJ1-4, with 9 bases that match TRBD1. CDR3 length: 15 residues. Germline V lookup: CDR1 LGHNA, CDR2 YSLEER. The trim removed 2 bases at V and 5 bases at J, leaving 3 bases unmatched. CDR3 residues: CASSQPDRGNEKLFF. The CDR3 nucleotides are TGCGCCAGCAGCCAACCGGACAGGGGAAATGAAAAACTGTTTTTT.

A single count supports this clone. CDR3 region: CSVGGLEAFF. In DNA, the CDR3 is TGCAGCGTTGGGGGGCTAGAAGCTTTCTTT. This chain links TRBV29-1 with TRBJ1-1; weak D call: TRBD1 (6 bases). The CDR3 consists of 10 residues. Germline V gives CDR1 SQVTM, CDR2 ANQGSEA. The ends were cut back, 4 bases at V and 8 bases at J, with 8 bases in the middle.

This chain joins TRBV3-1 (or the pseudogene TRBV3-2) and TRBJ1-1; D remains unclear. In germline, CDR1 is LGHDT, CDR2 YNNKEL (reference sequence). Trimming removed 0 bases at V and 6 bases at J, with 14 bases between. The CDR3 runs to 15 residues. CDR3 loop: CASSQDSRGRAEAFF. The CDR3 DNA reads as TGTGCCAGCAGCCAAGATAGTCGGGGTCGGGCTGAAGCTTTCTTT.

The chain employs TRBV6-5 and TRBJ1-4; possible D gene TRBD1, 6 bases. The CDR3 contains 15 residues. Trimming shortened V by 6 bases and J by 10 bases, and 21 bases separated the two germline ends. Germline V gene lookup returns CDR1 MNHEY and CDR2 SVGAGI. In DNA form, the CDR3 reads TGTGCCAGCAGACCTGGACAGACCGAGCTTGGAAAACTGTTTTTT. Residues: CASRPGQTELGKLFF.

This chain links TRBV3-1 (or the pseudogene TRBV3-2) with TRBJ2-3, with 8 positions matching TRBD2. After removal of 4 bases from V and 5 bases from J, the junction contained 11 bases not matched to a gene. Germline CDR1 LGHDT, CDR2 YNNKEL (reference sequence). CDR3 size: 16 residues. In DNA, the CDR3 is TGTGCCAGCAGCCCCTCCTGGCGGGGGGTGGGAGATACGCAGTATTTT. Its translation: CASSPSWRGVGDTQYF.

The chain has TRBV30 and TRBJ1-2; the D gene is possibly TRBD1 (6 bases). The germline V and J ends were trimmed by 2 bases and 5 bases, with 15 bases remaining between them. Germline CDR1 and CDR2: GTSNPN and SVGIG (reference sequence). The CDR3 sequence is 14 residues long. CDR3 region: CAWSFGQRKYGYTF. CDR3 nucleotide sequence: TGTGCCTGGAGTTTCGGACAGCGAAAATATGGCTACACCTTC.